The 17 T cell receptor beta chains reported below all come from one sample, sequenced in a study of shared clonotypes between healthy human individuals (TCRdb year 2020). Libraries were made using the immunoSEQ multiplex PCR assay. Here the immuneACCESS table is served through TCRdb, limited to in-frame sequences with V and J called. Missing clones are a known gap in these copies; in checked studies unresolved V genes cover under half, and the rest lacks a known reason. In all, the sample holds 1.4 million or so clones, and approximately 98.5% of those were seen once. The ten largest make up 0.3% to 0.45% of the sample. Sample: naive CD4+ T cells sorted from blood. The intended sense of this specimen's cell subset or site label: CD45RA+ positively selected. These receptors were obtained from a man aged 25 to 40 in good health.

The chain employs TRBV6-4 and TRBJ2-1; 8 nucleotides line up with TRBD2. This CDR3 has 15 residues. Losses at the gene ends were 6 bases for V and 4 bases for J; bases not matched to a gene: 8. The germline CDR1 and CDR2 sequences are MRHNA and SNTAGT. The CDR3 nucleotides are TGTGCCAGCAGCCTCGGCGGGAGGTTTTACAATGAGCAGTTCTTC. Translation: CASSLGGRFYNEQFF.

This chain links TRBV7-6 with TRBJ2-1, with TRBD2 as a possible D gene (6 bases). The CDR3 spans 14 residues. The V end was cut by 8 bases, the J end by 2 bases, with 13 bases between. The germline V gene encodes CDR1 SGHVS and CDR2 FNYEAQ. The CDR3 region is CASLGSGPYNEQFF. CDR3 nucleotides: TGTGCCAGCTTGGGTAGCGGCCCCTACAATGAGCAGTTCTTC.

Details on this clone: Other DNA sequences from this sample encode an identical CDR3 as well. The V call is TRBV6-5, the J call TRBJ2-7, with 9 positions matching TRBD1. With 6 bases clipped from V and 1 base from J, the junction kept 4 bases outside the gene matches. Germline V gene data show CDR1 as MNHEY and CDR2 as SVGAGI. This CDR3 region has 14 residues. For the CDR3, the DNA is TGTGCCAGCAGCCCGGACAGGGGTTCCTACGAGCAGTACTTC. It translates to CASSPDRGSYEQYF.

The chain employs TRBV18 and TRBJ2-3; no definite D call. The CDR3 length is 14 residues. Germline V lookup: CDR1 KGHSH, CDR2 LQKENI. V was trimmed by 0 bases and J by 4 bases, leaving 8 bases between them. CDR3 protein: CASSPPGRPDTQYF. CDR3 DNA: TGTGCCAGCTCACCACCAGGGCGCCCAGATACGCAGTATTTT.

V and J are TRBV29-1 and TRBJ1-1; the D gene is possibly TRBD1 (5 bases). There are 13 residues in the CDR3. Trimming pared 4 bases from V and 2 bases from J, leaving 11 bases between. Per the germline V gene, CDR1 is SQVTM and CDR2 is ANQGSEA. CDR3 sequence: CSVARQINTEAFF. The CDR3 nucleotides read TGCAGCGTTGCGCGACAGATAAACACTGAAGCTTTCTTT. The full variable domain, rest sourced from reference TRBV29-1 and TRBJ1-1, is SAVISQKPSRDICQRGTSLTIQCQVDSQVTMMFWYRQQPGQSLTLIATANQGSEATYESGFVIDKFPISRPNLTFSTLTVSNMSPEDSSIYLCSVARQINTEAFFGQGTRLTVV.

The CDR3 nucleotides read TGTGCCAGCAGTTCGACTAGCGGGAGTTTCGGCACAGATACGCAGTATTTT. Residues: CASSSTSGSFGTDTQYF. The genes are TRBV2 and TRBJ2-3; 12 bases line up with TRBD2. Germline CDR1 reads SNHLY; CDR2 reads FYNNEI. This CDR3 is built from 17 residues. Trimming cost V 5 bases and J 1 base; bases outside gene matches: 7.

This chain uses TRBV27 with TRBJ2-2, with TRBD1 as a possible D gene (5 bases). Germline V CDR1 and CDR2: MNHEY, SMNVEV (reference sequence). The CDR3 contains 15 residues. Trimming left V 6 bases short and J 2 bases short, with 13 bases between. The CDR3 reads CASRTDNTNTGELFF. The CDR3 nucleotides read TGTGCCAGCAGGACAGACAACACAAACACCGGGGAGCTGTTTTTT.

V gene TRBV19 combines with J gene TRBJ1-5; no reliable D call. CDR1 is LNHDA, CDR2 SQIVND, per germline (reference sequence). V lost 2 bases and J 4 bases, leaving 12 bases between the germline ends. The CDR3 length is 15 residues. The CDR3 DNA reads TGTGCCAGTAGTATATCGGCAGGCGCAAATCAGCCCCAGCATTTT. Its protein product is CASSISAGANQPQHF.

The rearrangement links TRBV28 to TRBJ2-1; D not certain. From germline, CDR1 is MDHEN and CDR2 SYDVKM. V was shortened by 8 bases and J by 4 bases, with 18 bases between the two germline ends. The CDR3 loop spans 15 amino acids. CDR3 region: CASQQLFLAYNEQFF. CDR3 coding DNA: TGTGCCAGCCAACAACTATTCCTTGCGTACAATGAGCAGTTCTTC.

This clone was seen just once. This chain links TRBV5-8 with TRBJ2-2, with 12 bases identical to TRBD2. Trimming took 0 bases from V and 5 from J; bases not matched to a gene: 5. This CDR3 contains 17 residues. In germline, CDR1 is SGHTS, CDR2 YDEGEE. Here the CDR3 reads CASSLASGRASTGELFF. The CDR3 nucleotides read TGTGCCAGCAGCTTGGCTAGCGGGAGGGCAAGTACCGGGGAGCTGTTTTTT.

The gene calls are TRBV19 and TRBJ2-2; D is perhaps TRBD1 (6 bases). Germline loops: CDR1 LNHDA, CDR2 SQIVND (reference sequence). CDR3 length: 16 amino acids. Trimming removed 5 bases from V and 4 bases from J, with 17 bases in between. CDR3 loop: CASSPRTVPGTGELFF. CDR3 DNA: TGTGCCAGTAGTCCCCGGACAGTTCCTGGCACCGGGGAGCTGTTTTTT.

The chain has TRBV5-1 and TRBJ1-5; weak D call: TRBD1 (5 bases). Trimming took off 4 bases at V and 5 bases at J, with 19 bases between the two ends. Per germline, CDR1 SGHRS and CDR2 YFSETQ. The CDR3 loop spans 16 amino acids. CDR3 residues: CASSPDGATEDQPQHF. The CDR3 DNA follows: TGCGCCAGCAGCCCGGATGGGGCCACAGAAGATCAGCCCCAGCATTTT.

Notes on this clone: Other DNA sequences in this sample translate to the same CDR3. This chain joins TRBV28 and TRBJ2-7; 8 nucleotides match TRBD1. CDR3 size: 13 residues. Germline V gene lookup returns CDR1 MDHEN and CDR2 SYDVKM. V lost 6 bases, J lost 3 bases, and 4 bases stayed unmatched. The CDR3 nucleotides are TGTGCCAGCAGGGGGACAGGACTCTACGAGCAGTACTTC. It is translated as CASRGTGLYEQYF.

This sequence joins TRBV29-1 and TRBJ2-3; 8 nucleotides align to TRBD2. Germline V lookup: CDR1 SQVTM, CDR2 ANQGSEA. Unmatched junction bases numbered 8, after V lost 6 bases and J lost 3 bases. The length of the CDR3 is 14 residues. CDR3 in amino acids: CSVARLASTDTQYF. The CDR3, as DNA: TGCAGCGTGGCTCGACTAGCGTCGACAGATACGCAGTATTTT.

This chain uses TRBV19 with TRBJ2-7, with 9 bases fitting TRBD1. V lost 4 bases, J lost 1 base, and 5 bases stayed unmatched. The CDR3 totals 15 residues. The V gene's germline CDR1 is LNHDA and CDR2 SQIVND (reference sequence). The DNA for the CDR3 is TGTGCCAGTAGTAGATCTGGGACAGGGTCCTACGAGCAGTACTTC. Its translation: CASSRSGTGSYEQYF.

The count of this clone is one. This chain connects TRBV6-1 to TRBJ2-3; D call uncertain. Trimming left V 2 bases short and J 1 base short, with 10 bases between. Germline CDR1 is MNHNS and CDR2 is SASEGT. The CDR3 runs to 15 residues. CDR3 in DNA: TGTGCCAGCAGTGAATGGTCGGCCGGCACAGATACGCAGTATTTT. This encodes CASSEWSAGTDTQYF.

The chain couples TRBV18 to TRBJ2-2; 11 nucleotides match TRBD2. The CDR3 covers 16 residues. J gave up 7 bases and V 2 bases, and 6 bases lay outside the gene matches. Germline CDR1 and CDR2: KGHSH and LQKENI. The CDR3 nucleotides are TGTGCCAGCTCACCAATGACTAGCGGGACTGGCGGGGAGCTGTTTTTT. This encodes CASSPMTSGTGGELFF.